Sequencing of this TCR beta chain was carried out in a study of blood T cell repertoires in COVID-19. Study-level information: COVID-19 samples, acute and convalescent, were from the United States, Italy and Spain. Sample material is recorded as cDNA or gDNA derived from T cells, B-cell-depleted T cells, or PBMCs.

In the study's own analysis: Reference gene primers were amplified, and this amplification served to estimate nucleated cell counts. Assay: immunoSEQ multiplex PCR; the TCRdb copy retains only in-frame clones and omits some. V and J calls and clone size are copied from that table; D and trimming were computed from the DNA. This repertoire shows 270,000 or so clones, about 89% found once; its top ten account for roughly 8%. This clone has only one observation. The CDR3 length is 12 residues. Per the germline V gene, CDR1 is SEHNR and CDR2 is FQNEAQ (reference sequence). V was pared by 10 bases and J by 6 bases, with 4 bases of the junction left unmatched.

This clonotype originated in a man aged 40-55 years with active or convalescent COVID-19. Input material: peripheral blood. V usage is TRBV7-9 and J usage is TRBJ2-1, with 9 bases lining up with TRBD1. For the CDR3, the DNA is TGTGCCATAAGGACAGGGGTCAATGAGCAGTTCTTC. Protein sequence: CAIRTGVNEQFF.